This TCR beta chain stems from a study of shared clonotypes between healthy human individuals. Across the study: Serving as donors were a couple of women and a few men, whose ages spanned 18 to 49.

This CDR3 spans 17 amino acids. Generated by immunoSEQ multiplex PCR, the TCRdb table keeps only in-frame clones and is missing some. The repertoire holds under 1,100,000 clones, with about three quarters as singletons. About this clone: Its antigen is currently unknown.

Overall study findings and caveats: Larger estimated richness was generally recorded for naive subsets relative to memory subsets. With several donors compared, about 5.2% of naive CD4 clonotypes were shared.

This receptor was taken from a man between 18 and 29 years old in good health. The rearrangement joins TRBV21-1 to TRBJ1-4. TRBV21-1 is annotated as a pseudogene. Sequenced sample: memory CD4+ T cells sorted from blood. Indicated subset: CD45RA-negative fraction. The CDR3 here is CASSKGKGRTTNEKLFF. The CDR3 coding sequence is TGTGCCAGCAGCAAAGGGAAGGGACGGACAACTAATGAAAAACTGTTTTTT.